This TCR beta chain was captured by sequencing in a study of PD-1 blockade in classical Hodgkin lymphoma. Points on this clone: Its specificity is unknown.

Study-wide results and caveats: Whereas CD4+ TCR diversity had risen significantly by C4D1, CD8+ TCR diversity had not.

This CDR3 is 16 amino acids long. Trimming removed 6 bases from V and 6 bases from J; junction bases left unmatched: 14. Germline V CDR1 and CDR2: WSHSY, SAAADI. Sequencing was performed with immunoSEQ multiplex PCR; in TCRdb, only in-frame clones are kept and a portion is missing. The data show approximately 80,000 clones, 89% seen once. Every one of the patients relapsed after autologous stem cell transplantation (brentuximab vedotin exposure was variable). Complete response, partial response or progressive disease constituted the best responses recorded. The V call is TRBV10-2, the J call TRBJ2-3; 8 bases agree with TRBD2. This material consisted of peripheral blood mononuclear cells (PBMCs), taken at baseline. This receptor was taken from a human donor with classical Hodgkin lymphoma. The CDR3 spells CASRTGTSGSVDTQYF. The CDR3 DNA sequence: TGCGCCAGCAGAACCGGGACTAGTGGTTCAGTCGATACGCAGTATTTT.